This TCR beta chain was sequenced during a study of post-analysis software for immune sequencing data. Background on the study: Disease courses included relapsing-remitting, secondary progressive and progressive-relapsing multiple sclerosis. Study-level results: Controls significantly exceeded multiple sclerosis patients in normalized Chao1 diversity. Those samples that were prepared in the same batch co-clustered strongly by F measure.

Unique molecular identifiers featured in each of the TCR beta cDNA libraries. Out of about 0.95 to 10 million T cells, roughly 0.5 million cDNA molecules were generated. TCRdb ran MiXCR on the PCR reads and lists one entry per CDR3 protein. The table shows 650,000 to 900,000 distinct CDR3 sequences, with around 46% occurring only once. A word on this clonotype: Antigen specificity is unknown.

This receptor was obtained from a girl aged 5-17 years with multiple sclerosis. Sequenced input: blood.

This chain's CDR3 is CASSPPTGTYEQYF. CDR3 DNA: TGTGCCAGCAGCCCCCCGACAGGGACCTACGAGCAGTACTTC. The chain combines TRBV7-9 with TRBJ2-7; 7 bases map to TRBD1. The CDR3 has 14 residues. Germline V gives CDR1 SEHNR, CDR2 FQNEAQ (reference sequence). V trimming: 5 bases; J trimming: 2 bases; junction bases outside the gene matches: 6.